This TCR beta chain was documented in a study of blood T cell repertoires in COVID-19. About the study: Spain, Italy and the United States supplied samples that represented acute and convalescent COVID-19. In each case, the material was cDNA or gDNA derived from T cells, B-cell-depleted T cells, or PBMCs.

CDR1 and CDR2 (germline): MNHEY, SVGAGI. The CDR3 runs to 14 residues. Trimming took 6 bases from V and 5 from J; bases not matched to a gene: 9. Here immunoSEQ multiplex PCR was the method, and the copy in TCRdb shows in-frame clones only, minus some. The repertoire consists of around 150,000 clones, with about 81% occurring once and the leading ten covering approximately 10%. Sequencing was carried out using peripheral blood. This clonotype was sampled from a man aged 60 to 69 with active or convalescent COVID-19. This chain uses TRBV6-5 with TRBJ2-7; 8 nucleotides align to TRBD1. The CDR3 DNA follows: TGTGCCAGCAGGTACGACAGGGGTTGGAACGAGCAGTACTTC. Protein sequence: CASRYDRGWNEQYF.